What follows describes a single TCR beta chain. Its antigen remains unknown. V dropped 11 bases and J dropped 5 bases, with 13 bases sitting between them. The V gene's germline CDR1 is MNHEY and CDR2 SVGAGI. CDR3 length: 12 residues. Assay used: immunoSEQ multiplex PCR; TCRdb lists only in-frame clones, some missing. The table has 80,000 to 100,000 clones, 92% seen once; the top ten hold roughly 0.15%. The record originates from a study of graft-versus-host responses after intestinal transplantation. Across the study: Recipients got multivisceral, liver-intestinal, or isolated intestinal transplants. Anti-thymocyte globulin induction was given to all recipients, followed by tacrolimus and steroids for around three years. The study's findings and limits: GvH clones occurred in recipient marrow; some first appeared in ileum or blood. Within allografts, high graft-versus-host to host-versus-graft clonal ratios were seen among patients with graft-donor T cell macrochimerism.

V usage is TRBV6-5 and J usage is TRBJ2-1, with D unresolved. The sequence was collected from a human donor who received an intestinal transplant. Sequencing used unstimulated CD4+ T cells sorted from spleen or lymph node cells, obtained before intestinal transplant. CDR3 protein: CAHLSYDNEQFF. CDR3 nucleotides: TGTGCCCACCTCTCCTACGACAATGAGCAGTTCTTC.